Sequencing of this T cell receptor beta chain was carried out in a study of shared clonotypes between healthy human individuals. Produced via immunoSEQ multiplex PCR; TCRdb's table is partial and in-frame only. The data show a few million clones, almost 96% seen once. CDR3 length: 15 residues. The germline CDR1 and CDR2 sequences are KGHSH and LQKENI. The V and J ends lost 2 bases and 3 bases, in that order; junction bases with no gene match: 6. Sequenced input: naive CD4+ T cells sorted from blood. The subset here: CD45RA+ positively selected. This clonotype was sampled from a man aged 18 to 30 in good health. The chain links TRBV18 to TRBJ1-2; 7 bases fit TRBD1. The CDR3 DNA reads as TGTGCCAGCTCACCAGGGACAGCCGTCGACTATGGCTACACCTTC. Translating it yields CASSPGTAVDYGYTF.